This TCR beta chain was identified during a study of T cells after yellow fever vaccination. Via MiXCR, TCRdb re-called the 5' RACE reads, giving one row per CDR3 protein. The profile shows a few hundred thousand distinct CDR3 sequences, 15% to 20% of them singletons. Broader study findings: In post-booster samples, most primary-vaccination clones reappeared (just under 97% CD4, about 91% CD8). Although the secondary response was weaker, it peaked faster, at day 5 versus 15. In FACS-sorted repertoires, abundant clonotypes from the bulk population could appear as contaminants.

The CDR3 has 12 residues. The V end was cut by 8 bases, the J end by 1 base, with 9 bases between. Looked up from germline, CDR1 is SNHLY and CDR2 is FYNNEI. This clonotype was seen more than once but under ten times. Its matching antigen is unknown. The material was PBMCs, obtained 15 days after the yellow fever booster vaccination. The origin of this receptor is a man aged 25-45 years who received the YFV17D yellow fever vaccine. The J gene is TRBJ2-7, the V gene TRBV2, with D uncertain. Here the CDR3 reads CASGRGSYEQYF. The DNA for the CDR3 is TGTGCCAGCGGTCGCGGTTCCTACGAGCAGTACTTC.